These 32 T cell receptor beta chains were sequenced from one sample in a study of T cell changes during pregnancy in multiple sclerosis. Here immunoSEQ multiplex PCR was the method, and the copy in TCRdb shows in-frame clones only, minus some. The sample lists 35,000 to 40,000 clones, around 90% occurring once. The sequenced sample was CD4+ T cells from peripheral blood mononuclear cells, obtained before pregnancy. All receptors derive from a female donor with multiple sclerosis, enrolled in a pregnancy study.

With respect to this clone: Germline and junction disagree at one end, which may indicate a read error. The V gene is TRBV7-7, the J gene TRBJ2-5, with TRBD1 as a possible D gene (6 bases). Germline CDR1 is SSHAT and CDR2 is FNYEAQ (reference sequence). The CDR3 has 16 residues. The CDR3 coding sequence is TGTGCTAGCAGCTTAGGGTTGACAGGCCTCCAAGAGACCCAGTACTTC. Translated: CASSLGLTGLQETQYF. The full variable domain, in which reference TRBV7-7 and TRBJ2-5 provide the parts outside the CDR3, is GAGVSQSPRYKVTKRGQDVTLRCDPISSHATLYWYQQALGQGPEFLTYFNYEAQPDKSGLPSDRFSAERPEGSISTLTIQRTEQRDSAMYRCASSLGLTGLQETQYFGPGTRLLVL.

The J gene is TRBJ1-1, the V gene TRBV10-3; D not resolved. Trimming stripped 10 bases from V and 6 bases from J, with 15 bases between. This CDR3 spans 12 amino acids. Germline V CDR1 and CDR2: ENHRY, SYGVKD. CDR3 DNA sequence: TGTGCCACCAACCTCGGAGGTCCTGAAGCTTTCTTT. It specifies CATNLGGPEAFF.

This clone was found once. J is TRBJ2-7 and V is TRBV6-1; D is unclear. Trimming stripped 4 bases from V and 2 bases from J, with 9 bases between. Germline-derived CDR1 and CDR2 are MNHNS and SASEGT. This CDR3 comprises 13 residues. The CDR3 region is CASSVDKTYEQYF. As DNA, the CDR3 is TGTGCCAGCAGTGTCGACAAGACCTACGAGCAGTACTTC.

The rearrangement links TRBV2 to TRBJ2-2; D call uncertain. Germline CDR1 and CDR2: SNHLY and FYNNEI. Trimming removed 5 bases at V and 6 bases at J, with 4 bases between. This CDR3 contains 11 residues. The chain's CDR3 is CASSYAGELFF. The DNA of the CDR3 is TGTGCCAGCAGTTATGCCGGGGAGCTGTTTTTT. Based on the CDR3 plus reference TRBV2 and TRBJ2-2, the full variable domain is EPEVTQTPSHQVTQMGQEVILRCVPISNHLYFYWYRQILGQKVEFLVSFYNNEISEKSEIFDDQFSVERPDGSNFTLKIRSTKLEDSAMYFCASSYAGELFFGEGSRLTVL.

The rearrangement joins TRBV7-9 to TRBJ2-7, with TRBD1 matching 10 bases. The CDR3 totals 15 residues. Germline CDR1 and CDR2: SEHNR and FQNEAQ (reference sequence). With 3 bases clipped from V and 5 bases from J, the junction kept 7 bases outside the gene matches. CDR3 nucleotides: TGTGCCAGCAGCTTTGGGGGGACAGGGGTGAACGAGCAGTACTTC. It yields the protein CASSFGGTGVNEQYF.

The J gene is TRBJ1-4, the V gene TRBV5-4, with D unresolved. This CDR3 region has 14 residues. Germline V gene sequence: CDR1 SGHNT, CDR2 YYREEE (reference sequence). V was cut by 0 bases and J by 8 bases, with 11 bases left in between. Here the CDR3 reads CASSLAKSAEKLFF. CDR3 DNA sequence: TGTGCCAGCAGCTTGGCCAAAAGCGCCGAAAAACTGTTTTTT.

This clone has a single count. This chain joins TRBV5-1 and TRBJ2-5; D gene ambiguous. The CDR3 loop spans 13 amino acids. V gave up 4 bases and J gave up 3 bases, with 10 bases separating them. In germline, CDR1 is SGHRS, CDR2 YFSETQ. CDR3 residues: CASSTNTEETQYF. DNA of the CDR3: TGCGCCAGCAGCACAAACACAGAAGAGACCCAGTACTTC.

The J gene is TRBJ2-2, the V gene TRBV19; D is uncertain. V lost 3 bases and J 2 bases, leaving 13 bases between the germline ends. Germline values: CDR1 LNHDA, CDR2 SQIVND (reference sequence). CDR3 length: 16 residues. The CDR3 DNA reads TGTGCCAGTAGTATTTGGAGTCCCCTCAACACCGGGGAGCTGTTTTTT. Its protein product is CASSIWSPLNTGELFF.

This chain connects TRBV5-1 to TRBJ1-4, with 7 bases aligning to TRBD1. The CDR3 extends over 15 amino acids. Germline-derived CDR1 and CDR2 are SGHRS and YFSETQ. The junction had 9 bases not matched to a gene; V was cut back by 3 bases and J by 7 bases. CDR3 loop: CASSSTGPGGEKLFF. CDR3 in DNA: TGCGCCAGCAGCTCGACAGGGCCGGGTGGTGAAAAACTGTTTTTT.

This clone was seen just once. J is TRBJ1-4 and V is TRBV30; perhaps TRBD1 as D (5 bases). There are 14 residues in the CDR3. Per germline, CDR1 GTSNPN and CDR2 SVGIG (reference sequence). Trimming removed 7 bases from V and 8 bases from J, with 20 bases in between. The chain's CDR3 is CASHPPGPGEKLFF. CDR3 bases: TGTGCCTCACACCCCCCAGGCCCAGGGGAAAAACTGTTTTTT. The full variable domain, completed using reference TRBV30 and TRBJ1-4, is SQTIHQWPATLVQPVGSPLSLECTVEGTSNPNLYWYRQAAGRGLQLLFYSVGIGQISSEVPQNLSASRPQDRQFILSSKKLLLSDSGFYLCASHPPGPGEKLFFGSGTQLSVL.

The V and J genes are TRBV21-1 and TRBJ2-2; TRBD2, the D gene given by the table, was not confirmed from the DNA. TRBV21-1 is classified as a pseudogene. CDR3 length equals 21 residues. The CDR3 spells CASSKRAGGRLIGWNTGELFF. CDR3 DNA: TGTGCCAGCAGCAAACGAGCTGGGGGGAGACTAATCGGTTGGAACACCGGGGAGCTGTTTTTT.

This clone was observed once. The CDR3 DNA sequence: TGTGCCAGCAGTGGACAGGGGAGGACCCAGTACTTC. It is translated as CASSGQGRTQYF. V is TRBV28 and J is TRBJ2-5; 9 positions match TRBD1. Trimming removed 5 bases from V and 7 bases from J; junction bases left unmatched: 2. The CDR3 has 12 amino acids. Germline values: CDR1 MDHEN, CDR2 SYDVKM.

By frequency in the sample, this clone is medium-sized. J is TRBJ2-1 and V is TRBV5-1, with TRBD2 identical over 7 bases. The CDR3 runs to 16 residues. Per the germline V gene, CDR1 is SGHRS and CDR2 is YFSETQ. Unmatched junction bases numbered 11, after V lost 4 bases and J lost 4 bases. As DNA, the CDR3 is TGCGCCAGCAGCCTGTACAGTGGGGGGGGTTACAATGAGCAGTTCTTC. Protein: CASSLYSGGGYNEQFF.

V is TRBV12-1 and J is TRBJ2-4; the D call in the table, TRBD2, was not verified against the DNA. TRBV12-1 is reported as a pseudogene. CDR3 length: 13 amino acids. CDR3 in amino acids: CASPTVAKNIQYF. CDR3 sequence (DNA): TGTGCCAGCCCGACTGTAGCCAAAAACATTCAGTACTTC.

The V call is TRBV28, the J call TRBJ2-7; 11 bases match TRBD2. J was trimmed by 0 bases and V by 1 base; bases with no gene match: 2. CDR1 MDHEN and CDR2 SYDVKM come from the germline V gene. This CDR3 has 16 residues. The CDR3: CASSLYGTSGSYEQYF. The CDR3 region has the DNA TGTGCCAGCAGTTTATATGGGACTAGCGGCTCCTACGAGCAGTACTTC. The complete variable domain, with remaining parts taken from reference TRBV28 and TRBJ2-7, reads DVKVTQSSRYLVKRTGEKVFLECVQDMDHENMFWYRQDPGLGLRLIYFSYDVKMKEKGDIPEGYSVSREKKERFSLILESASTNQTSMYLCASSLYGTSGSYEQYFGPGTRLTVT.

CDR3 sequence (DNA): TGTGCCAGCAGGGGGGGGGTTTCTGGGCAGCCCCAGCATTTT. It codes for CASRGGVSGQPQHF. This sequence joins TRBV2 and TRBJ1-5; D perhaps matches TRBD1 (5 bases). Germline lookup yields CDR1 SNHLY and CDR2 FYNNEI. The CDR3 is 14 amino acids. The V end was cut by 6 bases, the J end by 7 bases, with 16 bases between.

This chain links TRBV18 with TRBJ2-5; D is unclear. Germline V gene data show CDR1 as KGHSH and CDR2 as LQKENI. The CDR3 sequence is 14 residues long. Between the trimmed V and J ends, which lost 3 bases and 5 bases, there was a span of 13 bases. The CDR3 DNA reads TGTGCCAGCTCACCGGTTGCCCATGAGGAGACCCAGTACTTC. Its protein is CASSPVAHEETQYF.

This clone was recorded only once. V and J are TRBV7-9 and TRBJ1-3, with a tentative D call TRBD1 (6 bases). V lost 5 bases and J lost 0, with 11 bases in between. The CDR3 length is 15 residues. The V gene's germline CDR1 is SEHNR and CDR2 FQNEAQ (reference sequence). The CDR3 DNA reads TGTGCCAGCAGCGAAGACAGGAACTCTGGAAACACCATATATTTT. Protein sequence: CASSEDRNSGNTIYF.

The chain joins TRBV6-1 to TRBJ2-7; 11 bases align to TRBD2. The junction had 10 bases not matched to a gene; V was cut back by 6 bases and J by 6 bases. Germline CDR1 reads MNHNS; CDR2 reads SASEGT. This CDR3 is 15 amino acids long. The CDR3: CASRGSSGRSGEQYF. The DNA of the CDR3 is TGTGCCAGCAGGGGTTCTAGCGGGAGGTCCGGCGAGCAGTACTTC.

The chain combines TRBV5-6 with TRBJ2-7, with 7 positions matching TRBD2. Germline CDR1 and CDR2: SGHDT and YYEEEE. V dropped 1 base and J dropped 3; count of bases not matched to a gene: 4. This CDR3 is 14 amino acids long. The CDR3 bases are TGTGCCAGCAGCTTGTTCGGCGGGGGCTACGAGCAGTACTTC. It is translated as CASSLFGGGYEQYF.

V gene TRBV28 combines with J gene TRBJ2-5, with 7 positions matching TRBD1. The CDR3 sequence is 12 residues long. Germline V gives CDR1 MDHEN, CDR2 SYDVKM. V shed 6 bases and J 2 bases; nucleotides not matched to a gene: 0. This CDR3 is CASRGQQETQYF. CDR3 coding DNA: TGTGCCAGCAGGGGACAGCAAGAGACCCAGTACTTC.

This clone was seen more than once but under ten times. The chain employs TRBV19 and TRBJ2-1, with no clear D. The CDR3 totals 16 residues. CDR1 and CDR2 from the germline V gene are LNHDA and SQIVND (reference sequence). The ends were cut back, 4 bases at V and 1 base at J, with 14 bases in the middle. The CDR3 coding sequence is TGTGCCAGTAGTACCCCCAGTGAAAGATCCTACAATGAGCAGTTCTTC. Its protein product is CASSTPSERSYNEQFF.

This clone was found once. The chain recombines TRBV6-4 with TRBJ2-1; possible D gene TRBD2, 6 bases. Between the trimmed V and J ends, which lost 3 bases and 6 bases, there was a span of 15 bases. Germline-derived CDR1 and CDR2 are MRHNA and SNTAGT. The CDR3 is made up of 15 amino acids. CDR3: CASSEIPGRGNEQFF. In DNA, the CDR3 is TGTGCCAGCAGTGAGATTCCCGGGAGAGGCAATGAGCAGTTCTTC.

The V call is TRBV30, the J call TRBJ1-1; 7 bases are shared with TRBD1. The CDR3 consists of 14 residues. CDR1 is GTSNPN and CDR2 is SVGIG in the germline V gene (reference sequence). Trimming at V came to 4 bases and at J to 5 bases, leaving 10 bases not matched to a gene. Here the CDR3 reads CAWTRQGRWTEAFF. Here the CDR3 DNA reads TGTGCCTGGACCAGACAGGGTAGGTGGACTGAAGCTTTCTTT.

This chain joins TRBV28 and TRBJ2-7; D is unclear. Germline-derived CDR1 and CDR2 are MDHEN and SYDVKM. Trimming removed 3 bases at V and 6 bases at J, with 6 bases between. There are 11 residues in the CDR3. In nucleotides, the CDR3 is TGTGCCAGCAGTTTTCGTAGCGAGCAGTACTTC. The encoded protein is CASSFRSEQYF.

This chain joins TRBV9 and TRBJ2-7; 9 bases agree with TRBD2. CDR1 is SGDLS and CDR2 is YYNGEE in the germline V gene. There are 15 residues in the CDR3. The V gene end was trimmed by 0 bases and the J gene end by 2 bases; junction bases not matched to a gene: 3. The CDR3 reads CASSVGLAETYEQYF. The CDR3 DNA sequence: TGTGCCAGCAGCGTAGGACTAGCGGAGACCTACGAGCAGTACTTC.

The V and J genes are TRBV6-5 and TRBJ1-1; D remains ambiguous. V shed 5 bases and J shed 2 bases, with 12 bases lying between them. The germline CDR1 and CDR2 sequences are MNHEY and SVGAGI. The CDR3 sequence is 14 residues long. In nucleotides, the CDR3 is TGTGCCAGCAGTCTTACCGAGGGCAACACTGAAGCTTTCTTT. It specifies CASSLTEGNTEAFF.

The gene calls are TRBV29-1 and TRBJ2-7, with 8 bases identical to TRBD1. V lost 6 bases and J lost 4; bases outside the gene matches: 14. Germline lookup yields CDR1 SQVTM and CDR2 ANQGSEA. The CDR3 totals 15 residues. As DNA, the CDR3 is TGCAGCGTACGCAGACAGGGGAAAAGCAAATACGAGCAGTACTTC. This gives the protein CSVRRQGKSKYEQYF.

The V and J genes are TRBV6-5 and TRBJ1-5; the match to TRBD1 covers 7 bases. J lost 9 bases, V lost 6 bases, and 14 bases had no gene match. The germline CDR1 and CDR2 sequences are MNHEY and SVGAGI. This CDR3 comprises 15 residues. CDR3 sequence: CASRRDNRGNSPQHF. The CDR3 DNA follows: TGTGCCAGCAGGAGAGATAACAGGGGAAATTCGCCCCAGCATTTT.

V usage is TRBV30 and J usage is TRBJ2-1, with D possibly matching TRBD2 (5 bases). Germline loops: CDR1 GTSNPN, CDR2 SVGIG (reference sequence). The V end lost 5 bases, the J end lost 3 bases, and 11 bases lay between the germline ends. The CDR3 length is 13 residues. The CDR3 reads CAWGGQLYNEQFF. The CDR3 DNA sequence: TGTGCCTGGGGCGGGCAGCTCTACAATGAGCAGTTCTTC.

This clone was observed a few times. The chain carries TRBV5-6 and TRBJ1-5; D remains unclear. Germline loops: CDR1 SGHDT, CDR2 YYEEEE. V lost 3 bases and J lost 3, with 7 bases in between. The CDR3 has 13 amino acids. The CDR3 here is CASSSYFNQPQHF. The DNA of the CDR3 is TGTGCCAGCAGCTCCTACTTCAATCAGCCCCAGCATTTT.

V gene TRBV4-2 combines with J gene TRBJ2-1; 13 positions match TRBD2. The CDR3 is made up of 18 amino acids. Germline V CDR1 and CDR2: LGHNA, YNFKEQ. V gave up 0 bases and J gave up 9 bases; unmatched junction bases: 11. The DNA of the CDR3 is TGTGCCAGCAGCCAAGATAGGGCCGGGACTAGCGGGACTGGTGAGCAGTTCTTC. It translates to CASSQDRAGTSGTGEQFF.